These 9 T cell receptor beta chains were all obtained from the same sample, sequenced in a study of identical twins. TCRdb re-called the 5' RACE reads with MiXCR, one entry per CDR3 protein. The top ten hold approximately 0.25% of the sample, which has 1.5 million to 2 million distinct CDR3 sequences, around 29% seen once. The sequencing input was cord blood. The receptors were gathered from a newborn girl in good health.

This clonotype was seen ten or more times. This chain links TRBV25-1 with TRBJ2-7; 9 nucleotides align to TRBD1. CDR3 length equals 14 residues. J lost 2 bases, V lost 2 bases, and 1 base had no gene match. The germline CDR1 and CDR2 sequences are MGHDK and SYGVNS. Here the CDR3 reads CASSERQGAYEQYF. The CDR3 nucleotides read TGTGCCAGCAGTGAAAGACAGGGGGCCTACGAGCAGTACTTC.

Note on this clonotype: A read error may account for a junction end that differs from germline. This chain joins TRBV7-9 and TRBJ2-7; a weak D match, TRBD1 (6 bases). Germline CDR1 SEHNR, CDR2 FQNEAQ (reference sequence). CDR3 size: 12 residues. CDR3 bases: TGTGCCAGCAGCCTACAGGGCTACAAGCAGTACTTC. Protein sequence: CASSLQGYKQYF.

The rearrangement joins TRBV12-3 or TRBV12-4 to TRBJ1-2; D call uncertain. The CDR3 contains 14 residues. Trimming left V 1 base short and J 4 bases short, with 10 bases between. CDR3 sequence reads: CASSLGREGYGYTF. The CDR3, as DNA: TGTGCCAGCAGTTTAGGTAGGGAAGGCTATGGCTACACCTTC.

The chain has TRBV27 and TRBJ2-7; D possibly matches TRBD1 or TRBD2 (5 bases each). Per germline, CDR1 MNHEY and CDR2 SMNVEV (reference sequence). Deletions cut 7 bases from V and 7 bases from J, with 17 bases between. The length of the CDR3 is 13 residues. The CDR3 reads CASIRTQGNEQYF. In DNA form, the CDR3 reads TGTGCCAGCATCCGGACTCAGGGAAATGAGCAGTACTTC.

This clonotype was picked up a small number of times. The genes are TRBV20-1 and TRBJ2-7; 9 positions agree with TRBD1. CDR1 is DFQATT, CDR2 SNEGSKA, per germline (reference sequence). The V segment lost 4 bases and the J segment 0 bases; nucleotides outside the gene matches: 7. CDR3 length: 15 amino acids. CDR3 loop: CSATSTGGDSYEQYF. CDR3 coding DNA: TGCAGTGCTACCAGTACAGGGGGCGACTCCTACGAGCAGTACTTC.

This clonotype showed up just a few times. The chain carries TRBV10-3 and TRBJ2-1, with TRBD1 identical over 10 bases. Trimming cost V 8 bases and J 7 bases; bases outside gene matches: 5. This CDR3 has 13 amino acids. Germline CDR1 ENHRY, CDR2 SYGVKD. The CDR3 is CAILGQGENEQFF. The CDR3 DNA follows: TGTGCCATCCTCGGACAGGGGGAGAATGAGCAGTTCTTC.

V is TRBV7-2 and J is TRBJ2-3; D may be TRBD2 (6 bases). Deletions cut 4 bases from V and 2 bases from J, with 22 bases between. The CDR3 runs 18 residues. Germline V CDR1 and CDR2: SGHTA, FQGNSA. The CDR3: CASSSWAGTPAYTDTQYF. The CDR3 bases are TGTGCCAGCAGCTCATGGGCCGGGACTCCCGCCTACACAGATACGCAGTATTTT.

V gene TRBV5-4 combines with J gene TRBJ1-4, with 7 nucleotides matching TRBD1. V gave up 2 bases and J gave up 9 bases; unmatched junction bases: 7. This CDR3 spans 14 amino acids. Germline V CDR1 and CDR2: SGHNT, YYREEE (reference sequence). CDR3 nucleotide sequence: TGTGCCAGCAGCTTATACGGGACAGCTCAAAAACTGTTTTTT. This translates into CASSLYGTAQKLFF.

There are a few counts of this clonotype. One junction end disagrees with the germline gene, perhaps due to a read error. CDR3: CASSLNPGGGNNEQFF. The DNA for the CDR3 is TGTGCTAGCAGCTTAAATCCGGGAGGTGGGAACAATGAGCAGTTCTTC. The V and J genes are TRBV7-7 and TRBJ2-1, with 7 positions matching TRBD2. Germline lookup yields CDR1 SSHAT and CDR2 FNYEAQ (reference sequence). This CDR3 is built from 16 residues.